This T cell receptor beta chain was captured in a study of shared clonotypes between healthy human individuals. Study in general: CD4 naive cells filled three plates per donor, CD4 memory three, CD8 naive two and CD8 memory one.

As handled by the study authors: Sequence data from immunoSEQ were junction-only and lacked quality scores; consequently, filtering differed. TCRdb's copy holds only in-frame clones and misses some; the assay was immunoSEQ multiplex PCR. The DNA gave D and trimming, while V, J and clone size come from that table. The sample lists around 2.5 million clones; roughly 93% were seen once. Donors were Caucasian adults residing in Nashville, Tennessee, USA. V was shortened by 1 base and J by 0 bases, with 9 bases between the two germline ends. The CDR3 runs 15 residues. From germline, CDR1 is SGHRS and CDR2 YFSETQ.

Sequenced sample: naive CD4+ T cells from PBMCs. The subset was: CD45RA+ positively selected. The TCR comes from a young man in good health. Some clones in this sample may be carry-over from other donors' samples. The rearrangement links TRBV5-1 to TRBJ2-3; D gene ambiguous. CDR3 DNA sequence: TGCGCCAGCAGCTTGACCAGAGCTAGCACAGATACGCAGTATTTT. The encoded protein is CASSLTRASTDTQYF.